One and the same sample provided the 13 T cell receptor beta chains below, sequenced in a study of PD-L1 blockade in urothelial cancer (TCRdb year 2017). The protocol used for the library was the immunoSEQ multiplex PCR assay. TCRdb took this table from immuneACCESS and kept in-frame rearrangements with V and J called. Such tables lack part of the clones; where checked against another copy, unresolved V genes explain under half of the gap, and the rest is unexplained. The sample table lists about 76,000 clones, approximately 90% of them with a count of one. The ten largest account for 0.87% of the sample. The sample's time point label, decoded: peripheral blood 6 weeks after treatment start. The sequenced sample was PBMCs, obtained around atezolizumab (anti-PD-L1) treatment. The origin of the receptors is a woman of 80 years or more with urothelial cancer.

The genes are TRBV5-4 and TRBJ2-7, with a tentative D call TRBD2 (5 bases). V lost 1 base and J 6 bases, leaving 17 bases between the germline ends. The germline V gene encodes CDR1 SGHNT and CDR2 YYREEE (reference sequence). The CDR3 totals 15 residues. CDR3 DNA: TGTGCCAGCAGCTTGAGCGGCAACAACCCCCTCGAGCAGTACTTC. Its translation: CASSLSGNNPLEQYF.

This CDR3 is CASSPGTATGELFF. CDR3 DNA: TGTGCCAGCTCACCTGGGACAGCCACCGGGGAGCTGTTTTTT. The rearrangement joins TRBV18 to TRBJ2-2; the match to TRBD1 covers 7 bases. Germline loops: CDR1 KGHSH, CDR2 LQKENI. Germline trimming cut 3 bases from V and 4 bases from J; bases unmatched to any gene: 2. This CDR3 comprises 14 residues.

This clone has a single count. CDR3 in amino acids: CSVGGLGNNGYTF. The CDR3 nucleotides read TGCAGCGTTGGAGGGCTAGGGAACAATGGCTACACCTTC. V is TRBV29-1 and J is TRBJ1-2; D gene uncertain. Germline V CDR1 and CDR2: SQVTM, ANQGSEA. This CDR3 has 13 amino acids. Trimming pared 4 bases from V and 6 bases from J, leaving 15 bases between.

The rearrangement links TRBV28 to TRBJ1-2, with no clear D. V lost 8 bases and J lost 0, with 7 bases in between. Germline CDR1 reads MDHEN; CDR2 reads SYDVKM. The CDR3 extends over 12 amino acids. The CDR3 DNA reads as TGTGCCAGCCGGGATTCTAACTATGGCTACACCTTC. Amino acid sequence: CASRDSNYGYTF.

V gene TRBV6-1 combines with J gene TRBJ2-1, with 9 bases aligning to TRBD2. In germline, CDR1 is MNHNS, CDR2 SASEGT. The length of the CDR3 is 17 residues. The V segment lost 0 bases and the J segment 5 bases; nucleotides outside the gene matches: 8. The CDR3 loop reads CASSEAFAAGGHNEQFF. The CDR3 bases are TGTGCCAGCAGTGAAGCCTTTGCGGCGGGAGGGCACAATGAGCAGTTCTTC.

This chain uses TRBV6-5 with TRBJ1-1, with 11 bases lining up with TRBD1. Trimming took 0 bases from V and 5 from J; bases not matched to a gene: 2. The CDR3 runs to 15 residues. Germline CDR1 and CDR2: MNHEY and SVGAGI. The CDR3 region has the DNA TGTGCCAGCAGTTACTCGGGGACAGGGGGAACTGAAGCTTTCTTT. Amino acids: CASSYSGTGGTEAFF.

The chain is built from TRBV7-3 and TRBJ2-2; possibly TRBD1 for D (5 bases). The CDR3 consists of 14 residues. V was trimmed by 5 bases and J by 4 bases, leaving 11 bases between them. Looked up from germline, CDR1 is SGHTA and CDR2 is FQGTGA. The CDR3 loop is CASSPGHGTGELFF. CDR3 bases: TGTGCCAGCAGCCCAGGGCATGGCACCGGGGAGCTGTTTTTT.

The chain combines TRBV25-1 with TRBJ2-5, with TRBD1 identical over 7 bases. The CDR3 runs to 13 residues. V shed 7 bases, J shed 9 bases, and the junction held 11 bases outside the gene matches. Germline values: CDR1 MGHDK, CDR2 SYGVNS. CDR3 sequence reads: CASTGQAFGAQYF. For the CDR3, the DNA is TGTGCCAGCACCGGACAGGCGTTCGGTGCCCAGTACTTC.

In this sample, this clone turned up once. The chain carries TRBV2 and TRBJ1-1; tentative D call: TRBD1 (6 bases). In germline, CDR1 is SNHLY, CDR2 FYNNEI. Trimming removed 6 bases from V and 10 bases from J, with 21 bases in between. The CDR3 sequence is 14 residues long. In DNA form, the CDR3 reads TGTGCCAGCAGCCGCCGGGACACGGATATAGGAGCTTTCTTT. Its translation: CASSRRDTDIGAFF.

This clone has a single count. The chain carries TRBV19 and TRBJ2-3; D is possibly TRBD2 (6 bases). Germline lookup yields CDR1 LNHDA and CDR2 SQIVND (reference sequence). The ends were cut back, 3 bases at V and 1 base at J, with 8 bases in the middle. This CDR3 region has 14 residues. The CDR3 reads CASSIERGTDTQYF. CDR3 bases: TGTGCCAGTAGTATCGAGCGGGGCACAGATACGCAGTATTTT.

The chain links TRBV10-1 to TRBJ1-5; TRBD1 matches at 9 bases. V shed 0 bases and J 9 bases; nucleotides not matched to a gene: 6. This CDR3 has 15 amino acids. Germline assignment: CDR1 WNHNN and CDR2 SYGVQD (reference sequence). CDR3 nucleotide sequence: TGCGCCAGCAGTGAGTCGGACAGGGGCCATGGGCCCCAGCATTTT. It codes for CASSESDRGHGPQHF.

The chain recombines TRBV27 with TRBJ1-1; no reliable D call. CDR3 length: 14 amino acids. The germline CDR1 and CDR2 sequences are MNHEY and SMNVEV (reference sequence). The V gene lost 2 bases and the J gene lost 2 bases, with 9 bases spanning the gap. CDR3 coding DNA: TGTGCCAGCAGTTTAGAGGTCGGAAACACTGAAGCTTTCTTT. This codes for CASSLEVGNTEAFF.

The rearrangement links TRBV29-1 to TRBJ2-5, with TRBD2 matching 7 bases. This CDR3 has 12 amino acids. V shed 5 bases, J shed 5 bases, and the junction held 5 bases outside the gene matches. Per the germline V gene, CDR1 is SQVTM and CDR2 is ANQGSEA. CDR3 DNA: TGCAGCGTTTCTGGGGGGGATGAGACCCAGTACTTC. Amino acid sequence: CSVSGGDETQYF. Together with reference TRBV29-1 and TRBJ2-5, the CDR3 gives the full variable domain: SAVISQKPSRDICQRGTSLTIQCQVDSQVTMMFWYRQQPGQSLTLIATANQGSEATYESGFVIDKFPISRPNLTFSTLTVSNMSPEDSSIYLCSVSGGDETQYFGPGTRLLVL.